Below are 30 T cell receptor beta chains sequenced from a single sample in a study of shared clonotypes between healthy human individuals. Generated by immunoSEQ multiplex PCR, the TCRdb table keeps only in-frame clones and is missing some. The table has some 2,000,000 clones, roughly 96% seen once. The sample comprised naive CD4+ T cells sorted from blood. Sample subset: CD45RA+ positively selected. The receptors derive from a man younger than 30 in good health.

The gene calls are TRBV11-2 and TRBJ1-2, with D perhaps TRBD1 (5 bases). The ends were cut back, 4 bases at V and 5 bases at J, with 14 bases in the middle. The CDR3 has 14 amino acids. Germline values: CDR1 SGHAT, CDR2 FQNNGV. This CDR3 is CASSYLDSPYGYTF. Written as DNA, the CDR3 is TGTGCCAGCAGCTATCTTGACAGCCCGTATGGCTACACCTTC.

The rearrangement joins TRBV12-5 to TRBJ2-3, with D unclear. Germline values: CDR1 LGHNT, CDR2 FRNRAP. This CDR3 has 13 amino acids. The V and J ends lost 6 bases and 2 bases respectively, with 9 bases between them. CDR3: CASGTGFTDTQYF. The CDR3 coding sequence is TGTGCTAGTGGCACGGGCTTCACAGATACGCAGTATTTT.

This chain uses TRBV5-8 with TRBJ1-2; D is uncertain. V lost 1 base to trimming and J lost 5 bases, with 6 bases between them. The germline gives CDR1 SGHTS, CDR2 YDEGEE. The CDR3 extends over 12 amino acids. The CDR3 nucleotides are TGTGCCAGCAGCTTGACGGGGTATGGCTACACCTTC. Amino acids: CASSLTGYGYTF.

Of note for this clone: It is unclear where the CDR3 begins or ends on the DNA, so no DNA is shown, and the CDR3 is as TCRdb lists it. This chain uses TRBV28 with TRBJ1-4. Germline loops: CDR1 MDHEN, CDR2 SYDVKM. The CDR3 is 14 residues long, ends included. The CDR3 loop reads CASSPVANRKTVFW.

In this sample, this clone turned up many times. The chain joins TRBV11-2 to TRBJ1-6; D remains unclear. CDR3 size: 11 residues. Trimming pared 2 bases from V and 7 bases from J, leaving 0 bases between. Looked up from germline, CDR1 is SGHAT and CDR2 is FQNNGV. CDR3 DNA: TGTGCCAGCAGCTTAAATTCACCCCTCCACTTT. Encoded protein: CASSLNSPLHF.

Of note for this clone: Other nucleotide sequences in the sample specify the same CDR3. This rearrangement joins TRBV5-1 to TRBJ1-5; D not certain. The CDR3 runs 15 residues. Germline CDR1 reads SGHRS; CDR2 reads YFSETQ. Between the trimmed V and J ends, which lost 0 bases and 4 bases, there was a span of 11 bases. CDR3 residues: CASSLEGIGNQPQHF. Written as DNA, the CDR3 is TGCGCCAGCAGCTTGGAGGGAATCGGAAATCAGCCCCAGCATTTT.

The rearrangement joins TRBV6-1 to TRBJ2-7; D perhaps matches TRBD1 (5 bases). Between the trimmed V and J ends, which lost 3 bases and 0 bases, there was a span of 12 bases. Germline V gene lookup returns CDR1 MNHNS and CDR2 SASEGT. This CDR3 region has 15 residues. The CDR3 DNA reads as TGTGCCAGCAGTGATGACAGTCTAGGCTCCTACGAGCAGTACTTC. Its translation: CASSDDSLGSYEQYF.

This clone was counted a single time. V gene TRBV7-6 combines with J gene TRBJ2-7; TRBD2 aligns across 9 bases. J lost 2 bases, V lost 1 base, and 6 bases had no gene match. The CDR3 runs to 16 residues. The germline CDR1 and CDR2 sequences are SGHVS and FNYEAQ. The CDR3 region has the DNA TGTGCCAGCAGCTTAGGGTTAGCGGGGGCCCCCTACGAGCAGTACTTC. Translating it yields CASSLGLAGAPYEQYF.

This clone is a singleton in its sample. A junction end diverges from the germline sequence, so it may reflect a read error. The J gene is TRBJ2-7, the V gene TRBV6-6, with TRBD1 as a possible D gene (6 bases). This CDR3 has 14 residues. In germline, CDR1 is MNHNY, CDR2 SVGAGI (reference sequence). Here the CDR3 DNA reads TGTGCCAGCAGCCTCGACAGTGGGGGCTACCAGCAGTACTTC. It codes for CASSLDSGGYQQYF.

The rearrangement links TRBV6-5 to TRBJ1-5, with no clear D. The germline V gene encodes CDR1 MNHEY and CDR2 SVGAGI. Trimming took off 0 bases at V and 6 bases at J, with 6 bases between the two ends. CDR3 size: 13 residues. The DNA of the CDR3 is TGTGCCAGCAGTTACTCGTTGGTTCAGCCCCAGCATTTT. The encoded protein is CASSYSLVQPQHF.

The gene calls are TRBV5-4 and TRBJ2-5; 10 bases are a match to TRBD1. The V segment lost 4 bases and the J segment 2 bases; nucleotides outside the gene matches: 8. Germline V lookup: CDR1 SGHNT, CDR2 YYREEE (reference sequence). The CDR3 consists of 16 residues. CDR3 nucleotide sequence: TGTGCCAGCAGCATCCGGGACAGGGGAAAACAAGAGACCCAGTACTTC. Residues: CASSIRDRGKQETQYF.

CDR3: CASGLLQRPGNTGELFF. The DNA for the CDR3 is TGTGCCAGCGGATTACTCCAACGCCCGGGGAACACCGGGGAGCTGTTTTTT. The chain is built from TRBV28 and TRBJ2-2; the D is unclear. V was shortened by 8 bases and J by 1 base, with 20 bases between the two germline ends. The CDR3 runs 17 residues. Germline assignment: CDR1 MDHEN and CDR2 SYDVKM.

The chain is built from TRBV11-2 and TRBJ1-6; D may be TRBD1 (5 bases). Trimming shortened V by 3 bases and J by 8 bases, and 11 bases separated the two germline ends. The CDR3 has 14 residues. Germline loops: CDR1 SGHAT, CDR2 FQNNGV. The CDR3 sequence: CASSLGRSDSPLHF. The CDR3 bases are TGTGCCAGCAGCTTGGGGCGATCGGATTCACCCCTCCACTTT.

The genes are TRBV4-2 and TRBJ1-6; D is uncertain. This CDR3 is built from 14 residues. V lost 2 bases to trimming and J lost 11 bases, with 13 bases between them. CDR1 and CDR2 from the germline V gene are LGHNA and YNFKEQ. The CDR3 sequence: CASSQFSLVPPLHF. Written as DNA, the CDR3 is TGTGCCAGCAGCCAATTTAGCTTGGTTCCACCCCTCCACTTT.

The rearrangement links TRBV30 to TRBJ1-5; unclear D gene. This CDR3 contains 15 residues. CDR1 GTSNPN and CDR2 SVGIG come from the germline V gene (reference sequence). Trimming removed 2 bases from V and 4 bases from J, with 15 bases in between. The CDR3 DNA reads as TGTGCCTGGAGTTCACGGGCGATAGAAAATCAGCCCCAGCATTTT. Protein sequence: CAWSSRAIENQPQHF.

The genes are TRBV7-2 and TRBJ2-1, with TRBD2 matching 7 bases. Germline V gene sequence: CDR1 SGHTA, CDR2 FQGNSA. The CDR3 is made up of 16 amino acids. Unmatched junction bases numbered 13, after V lost 2 bases and J lost 9 bases. The DNA of the CDR3 is TGTGCCAGCAGCTTAAATGGCGGGGGAAGCCTCGGTGAGCAGTTCTTC. Encoded protein: CASSLNGGGSLGEQFF.

The chain recombines TRBV5-1 with TRBJ2-2; D is uncertain. The CDR3 has 14 residues. V was shortened by 7 bases and J by 4 bases, with 14 bases between the two germline ends. Germline V gene lookup returns CDR1 SGHRS and CDR2 YFSETQ. Written as DNA, the CDR3 is TGCGCCAGCCGCCAGGTAGTTAGCACCGGGGAGCTGTTTTTT. It encodes CASRQVVSTGELFF. Using reference TRBV5-1 and TRBJ2-2 for the parts outside the CDR3, the full variable domain is KAGVTQTPRYLIKTRGQQVTLSCSPISGHRSVSWYQQTPGQGLQFLFEYFSETQRNKGNFPGRFSGRQFSNSRSEMNVSTLELGDSALYLCASRQVVSTGELFFGEGSRLTVL.

A word on this clone: The identical CDR3 is also encoded by other nucleotide sequences in the sample. J is TRBJ1-2 and V is TRBV5-1; 8 bases map to TRBD1. The CDR3 sequence is 13 residues long. The V segment lost 2 bases and the J segment 6 bases; nucleotides outside the gene matches: 3. Germline CDR1 is SGHRS and CDR2 is YFSETQ. The CDR3 loop is CASSLRTGNGYTF. The CDR3 coding sequence is TGCGCCAGCAGCTTAAGGACAGGGAATGGCTACACCTTC. The entire variable domain, with the rest obtained from reference TRBV5-1 and TRBJ1-2, is as follows: KAGVTQTPRYLIKTRGQQVTLSCSPISGHRSVSWYQQTPGQGLQFLFEYFSETQRNKGNFPGRFSGRQFSNSRSEMNVSTLELGDSALYLCASSLRTGNGYTFGSGTRLTVV.

In regard to this clone: In the same sample, other DNA sequences code for this CDR3. This chain links TRBV5-4 with TRBJ1-2; D ambiguous. This CDR3 has 13 residues. Trimming shortened V by 4 bases and J by 3 bases, and 10 bases separated the two germline ends. Germline V gene data show CDR1 as SGHNT and CDR2 as YYREEE (reference sequence). CDR3 nucleotide sequence: TGTGCCAGCAGCCCGGACCGGTACTATGGCTACACCTTC. Translated, it gives CASSPDRYYGYTF.

V is TRBV6-6 and J is TRBJ1-6; 8 bases are shared with TRBD1. CDR1 MNHNY and CDR2 SVGAGI come from the germline V gene (reference sequence). The CDR3 contains 15 residues. Trimming removed 7 bases from V and 6 bases from J; junction bases left unmatched: 8. The CDR3 DNA is TGTGCCAGCACCTCCGGACAGGGTAGTAATTCACCCCTCCACTTT. Translation gives CASTSGQGSNSPLHF.

The chain employs TRBV25-1 and TRBJ1-1, with D perhaps TRBD1 (5 bases). CDR1 and CDR2 from the germline V gene are MGHDK and SYGVNS. This CDR3 comprises 14 residues. V gave up 7 bases and J gave up 3 bases, with 15 bases separating them. CDR3 DNA: TGTGCCAGCAAAAGGGACCTTGATGACACTGAAGCTTTCTTT. Protein product: CASKRDLDDTEAFF.

The chain joins TRBV30 to TRBJ1-6; the match to TRBD1 covers 10 bases. The ends lost 2 bases at V and 4 bases at J; junction bases unmatched: 8. The CDR3 length is 17 residues. Germline loops: CDR1 GTSNPN, CDR2 SVGIG (reference sequence). This CDR3 reads CAWSRQTGGQYNSPLHF. The CDR3 DNA is TGTGCCTGGAGTAGACAGACAGGGGGCCAGTATAATTCACCCCTCCACTTT.

The chain employs TRBV28 and TRBJ1-2; no definite D call. V lost 6 bases and J lost 0, with 11 bases in between. This CDR3 is 14 amino acids long. CDR1 and CDR2 (germline): MDHEN, SYDVKM. For the CDR3, the DNA is TGTGCCAGCAGGACCGGGCCCGCTAACTATGGCTACACCTTC. Translated, it gives CASRTGPANYGYTF.

Remarks on this clone: This CDR3 is also generated by other DNA sequences in the sample. This rearrangement joins TRBV5-4 to TRBJ1-3; perhaps TRBD1 as D (5 bases). Germline assignment: CDR1 SGHNT and CDR2 YYREEE (reference sequence). The CDR3 has 14 amino acids. Trimming left V 0 bases short and J 1 base short, with 5 bases between. Here the CDR3 reads CASSLAGSGNTIYF. The DNA of the CDR3 is TGTGCCAGCAGCTTGGCAGGGTCTGGAAACACCATATATTTT.

The chain is built from TRBV18 and TRBJ2-2; D is possibly TRBD1 or TRBD2 (5 bases each). The germline V and J ends were trimmed by 5 bases and 8 bases, with 21 bases remaining between them. This CDR3 comprises 16 residues. CDR1 KGHSH and CDR2 LQKENI come from the germline V gene. The CDR3 DNA reads TGTGCCAGCTCAGTAGCAGGGCCGGGAACGACGGGGGAGCTGTTTTTT. It yields the protein CASSVAGPGTTGELFF.

This clone was found once. This sample also contains other DNA sequences that code for the same CDR3. V is TRBV6-5 and J is TRBJ1-1; D unresolved. CDR1 and CDR2 (germline): MNHEY, SVGAGI. With 5 bases removed from V and 2 bases from J, the gap between germline ends came to 9 bases. CDR3 length: 13 residues. The CDR3 nucleotides read TGTGCCAGCAGTCGCCTTTTAAACACTGAAGCTTTCTTT. Translation gives CASSRLLNTEAFF.

The chain couples TRBV2 to TRBJ1-1; D might be TRBD1 (6 bases). Germline CDR1 reads SNHLY; CDR2 reads FYNNEI. V dropped 6 bases and J dropped 8 bases, with 13 bases sitting between them. The CDR3 covers 12 residues. The CDR3 coding sequence is TGTGCCAGCAGGGTTGACAGGCGGGAAGCTTTCTTT. It specifies CASRVDRREAFF.

J is TRBJ2-7 and V is TRBV28; D remains unclear. The CDR3 contains 12 residues. With 9 bases removed from V and 4 bases from J, the gap between germline ends came to 13 bases. Germline CDR1 reads MDHEN; CDR2 reads SYDVKM. CDR3 amino acids: CASFKRRYEQYF. CDR3 DNA sequence: TGTGCCAGTTTCAAAAGAAGGTACGAGCAGTACTTC.

The rearrangement joins TRBV10-3 to TRBJ1-1, with no clear D. There are 18 residues in the CDR3. The V and J ends lost 0 bases and 0 bases respectively, with 17 bases between them. CDR1 is ENHRY, CDR2 SYGVKD, per germline. DNA of the CDR3: TGTGCCATCAGTGAGTCTAGGACCCTCGGCGGCATGAACACTGAAGCTTTCTTT. Translating gives CAISESRTLGGMNTEAFF.

The chain combines TRBV5-1 with TRBJ2-2; 9 nucleotides line up with TRBD2. With 4 bases clipped from V and 6 bases from J, the junction kept 7 bases outside the gene matches. There are 15 residues in the CDR3. Germline-derived CDR1 and CDR2 are SGHRS and YFSETQ. The CDR3 sequence is CASSRTTSGAGELFF. The CDR3 nucleotides read TGCGCCAGCAGCCGGACGACTAGCGGAGCCGGGGAGCTGTTTTTT.